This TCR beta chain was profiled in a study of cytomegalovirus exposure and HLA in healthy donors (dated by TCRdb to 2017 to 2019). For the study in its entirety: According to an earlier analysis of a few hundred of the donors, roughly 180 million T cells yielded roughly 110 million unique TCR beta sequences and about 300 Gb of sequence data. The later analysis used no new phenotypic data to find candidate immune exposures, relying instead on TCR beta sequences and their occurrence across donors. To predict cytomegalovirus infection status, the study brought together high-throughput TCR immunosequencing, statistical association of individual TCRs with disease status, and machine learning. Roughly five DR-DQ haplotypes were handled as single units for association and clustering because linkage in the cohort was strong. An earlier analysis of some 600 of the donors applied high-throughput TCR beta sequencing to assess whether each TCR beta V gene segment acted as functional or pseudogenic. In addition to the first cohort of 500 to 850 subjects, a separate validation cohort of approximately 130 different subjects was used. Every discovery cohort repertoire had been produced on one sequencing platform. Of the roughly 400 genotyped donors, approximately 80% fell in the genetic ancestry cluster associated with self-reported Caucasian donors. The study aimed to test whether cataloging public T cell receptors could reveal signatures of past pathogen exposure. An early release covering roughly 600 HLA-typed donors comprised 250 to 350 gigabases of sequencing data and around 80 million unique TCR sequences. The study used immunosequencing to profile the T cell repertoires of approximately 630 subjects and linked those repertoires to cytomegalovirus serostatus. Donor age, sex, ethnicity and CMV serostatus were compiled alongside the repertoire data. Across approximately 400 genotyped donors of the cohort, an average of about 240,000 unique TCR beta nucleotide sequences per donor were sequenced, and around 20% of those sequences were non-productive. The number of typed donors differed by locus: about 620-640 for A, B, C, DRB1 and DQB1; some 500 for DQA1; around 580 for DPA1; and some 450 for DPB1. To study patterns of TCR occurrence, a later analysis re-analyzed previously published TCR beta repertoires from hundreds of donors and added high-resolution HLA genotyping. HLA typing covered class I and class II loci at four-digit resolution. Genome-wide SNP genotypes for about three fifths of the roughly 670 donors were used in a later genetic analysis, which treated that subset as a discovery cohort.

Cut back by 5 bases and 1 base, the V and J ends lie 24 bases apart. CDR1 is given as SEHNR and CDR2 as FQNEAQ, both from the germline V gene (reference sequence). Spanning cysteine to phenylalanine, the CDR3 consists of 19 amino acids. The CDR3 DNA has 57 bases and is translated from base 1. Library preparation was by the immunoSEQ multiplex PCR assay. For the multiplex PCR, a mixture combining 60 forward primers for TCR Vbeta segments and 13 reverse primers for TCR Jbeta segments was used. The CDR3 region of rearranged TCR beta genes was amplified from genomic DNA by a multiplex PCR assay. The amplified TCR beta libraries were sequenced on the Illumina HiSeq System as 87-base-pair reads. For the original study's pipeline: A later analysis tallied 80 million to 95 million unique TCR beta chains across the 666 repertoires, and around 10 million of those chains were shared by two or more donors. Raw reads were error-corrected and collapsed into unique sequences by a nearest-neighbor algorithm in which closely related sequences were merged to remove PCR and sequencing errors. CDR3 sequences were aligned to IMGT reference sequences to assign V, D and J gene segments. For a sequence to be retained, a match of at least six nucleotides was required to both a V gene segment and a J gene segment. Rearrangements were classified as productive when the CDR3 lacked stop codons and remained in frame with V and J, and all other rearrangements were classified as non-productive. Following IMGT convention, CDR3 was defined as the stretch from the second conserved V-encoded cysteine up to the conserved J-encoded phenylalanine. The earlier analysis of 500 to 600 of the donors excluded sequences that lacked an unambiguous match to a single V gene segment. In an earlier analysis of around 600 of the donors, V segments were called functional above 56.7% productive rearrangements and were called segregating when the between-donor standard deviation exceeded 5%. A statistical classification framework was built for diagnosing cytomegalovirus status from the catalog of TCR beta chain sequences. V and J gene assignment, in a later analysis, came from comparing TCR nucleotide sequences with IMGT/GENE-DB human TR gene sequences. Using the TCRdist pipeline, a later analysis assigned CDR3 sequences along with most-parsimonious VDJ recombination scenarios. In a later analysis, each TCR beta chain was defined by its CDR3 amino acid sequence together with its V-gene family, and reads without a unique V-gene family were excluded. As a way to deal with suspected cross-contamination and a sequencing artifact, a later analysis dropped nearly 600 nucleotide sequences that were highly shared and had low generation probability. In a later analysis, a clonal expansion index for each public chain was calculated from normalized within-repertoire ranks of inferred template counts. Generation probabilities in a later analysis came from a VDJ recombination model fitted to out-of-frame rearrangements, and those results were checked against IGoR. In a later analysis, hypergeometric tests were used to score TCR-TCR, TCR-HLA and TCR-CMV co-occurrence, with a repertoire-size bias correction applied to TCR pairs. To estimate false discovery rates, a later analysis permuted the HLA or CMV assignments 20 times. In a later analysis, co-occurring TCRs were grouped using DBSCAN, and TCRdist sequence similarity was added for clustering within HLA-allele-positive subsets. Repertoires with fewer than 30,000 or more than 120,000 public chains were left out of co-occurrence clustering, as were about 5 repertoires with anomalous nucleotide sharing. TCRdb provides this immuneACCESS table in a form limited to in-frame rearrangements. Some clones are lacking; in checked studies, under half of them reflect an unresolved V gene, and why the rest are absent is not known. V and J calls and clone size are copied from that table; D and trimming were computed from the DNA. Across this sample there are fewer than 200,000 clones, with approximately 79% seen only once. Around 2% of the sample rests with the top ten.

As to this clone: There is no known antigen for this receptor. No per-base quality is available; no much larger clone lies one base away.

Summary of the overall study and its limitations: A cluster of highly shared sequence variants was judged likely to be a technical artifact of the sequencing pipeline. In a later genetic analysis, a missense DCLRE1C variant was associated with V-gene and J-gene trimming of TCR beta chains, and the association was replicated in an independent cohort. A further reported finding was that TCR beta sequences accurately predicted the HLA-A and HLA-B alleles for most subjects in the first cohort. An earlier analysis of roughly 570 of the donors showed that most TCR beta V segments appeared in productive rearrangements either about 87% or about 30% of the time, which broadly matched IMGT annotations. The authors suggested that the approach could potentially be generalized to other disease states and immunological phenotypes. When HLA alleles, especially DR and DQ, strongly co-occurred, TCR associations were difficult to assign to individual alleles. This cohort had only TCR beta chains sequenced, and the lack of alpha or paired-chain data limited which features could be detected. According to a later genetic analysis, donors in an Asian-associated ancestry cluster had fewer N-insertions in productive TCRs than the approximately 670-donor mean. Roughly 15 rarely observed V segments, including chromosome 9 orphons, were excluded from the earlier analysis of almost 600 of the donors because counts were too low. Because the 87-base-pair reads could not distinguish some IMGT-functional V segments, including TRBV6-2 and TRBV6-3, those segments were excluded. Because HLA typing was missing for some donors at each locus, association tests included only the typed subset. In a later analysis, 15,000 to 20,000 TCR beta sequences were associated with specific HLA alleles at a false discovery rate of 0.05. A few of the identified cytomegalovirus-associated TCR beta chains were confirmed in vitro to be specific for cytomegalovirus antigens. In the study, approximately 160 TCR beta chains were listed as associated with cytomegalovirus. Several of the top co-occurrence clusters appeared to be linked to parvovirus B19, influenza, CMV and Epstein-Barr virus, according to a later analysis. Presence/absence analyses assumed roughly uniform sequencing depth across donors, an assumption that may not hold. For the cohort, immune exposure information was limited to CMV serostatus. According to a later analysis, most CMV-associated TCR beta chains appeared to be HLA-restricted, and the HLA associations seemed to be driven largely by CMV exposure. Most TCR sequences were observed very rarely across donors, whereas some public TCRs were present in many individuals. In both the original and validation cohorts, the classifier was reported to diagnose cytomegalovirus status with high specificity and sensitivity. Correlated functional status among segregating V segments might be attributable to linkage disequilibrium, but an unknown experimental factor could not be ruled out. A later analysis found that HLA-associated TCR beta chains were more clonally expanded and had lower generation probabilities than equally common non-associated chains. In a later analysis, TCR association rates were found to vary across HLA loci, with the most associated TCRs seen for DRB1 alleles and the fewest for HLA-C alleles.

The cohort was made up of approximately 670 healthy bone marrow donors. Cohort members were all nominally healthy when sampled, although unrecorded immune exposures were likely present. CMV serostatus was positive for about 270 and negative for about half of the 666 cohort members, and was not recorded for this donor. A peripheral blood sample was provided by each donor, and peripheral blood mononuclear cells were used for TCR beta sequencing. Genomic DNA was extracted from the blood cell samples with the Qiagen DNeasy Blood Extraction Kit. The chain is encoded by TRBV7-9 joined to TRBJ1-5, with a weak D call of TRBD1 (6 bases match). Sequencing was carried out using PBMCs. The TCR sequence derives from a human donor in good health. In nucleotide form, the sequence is TGTGCCAGCAGCCGGGAGGGGGGGGGCAATCTGAGGAGCAATCAGCCCCAGCATTTT. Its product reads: CASSREGGGNLRSNQPQHF. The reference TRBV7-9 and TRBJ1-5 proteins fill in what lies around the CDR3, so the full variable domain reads DTGVSQNPRHKITKRGQNVTFRCDPISEHNRLYWYRQTLGQGPEFLTYFQNEAQLEKSRLLSDRFSAERPKGSFSTLEIQRTEQGDSAMYLCASSREGGGNLRSNQPQHFGDGTRLSIL.